The TCR beta chain under discussion was sequenced for a study of chemoradiotherapy in HPV16-positive cancers. At the level of the study: Candidate HPV-specific T-cell clones and common TCR motifs came from functional assays in a couple of HPV16-positive patients. General study results and limits: The functional HPV-specific definition rests on just a couple of HPV16-positive patients. Candidate HPV-specific clones and E7-related TCR motifs grew in tumor during treatment.

Samples were taken several times over chemoradiotherapy. Profiled with immunoSEQ multiplex PCR; TCRdb holds only in-frame clones, not every one. The table records tens of thousands of clones, about 88% of them present only once. As to this clone: Its antigen is not known.

Losses at the gene ends were 5 bases for V and 6 bases for J; bases not matched to a gene: 9. Germline CDR1 is LNHDA and CDR2 is SQIVND (reference sequence). The CDR3 totals 15 residues. This sequence was found in a human donor with HPV-associated anogenital cancer. The sequences come from blood, collected from a patient who underwent chemoradiotherapy. The chain combines TRBV19 with TRBJ2-7, with TRBD1 matching over 11 bases. CDR3 residues: CASSHRDRGAFEQYF. The CDR3 nucleotides are TGTGCCAGTAGTCACCGGGACAGGGGGGCATTCGAGCAGTACTTC.